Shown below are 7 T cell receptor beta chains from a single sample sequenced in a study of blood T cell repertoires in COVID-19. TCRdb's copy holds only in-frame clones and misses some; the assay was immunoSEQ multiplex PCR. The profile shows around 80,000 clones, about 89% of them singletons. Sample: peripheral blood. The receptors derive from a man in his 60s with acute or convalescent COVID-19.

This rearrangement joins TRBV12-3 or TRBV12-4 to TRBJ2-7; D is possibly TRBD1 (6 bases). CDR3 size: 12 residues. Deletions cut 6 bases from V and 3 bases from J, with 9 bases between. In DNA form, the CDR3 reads TGTGCCAGCAGCCTGGACAGCTACGAGCAGTACTTC. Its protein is CASSLDSYEQYF.

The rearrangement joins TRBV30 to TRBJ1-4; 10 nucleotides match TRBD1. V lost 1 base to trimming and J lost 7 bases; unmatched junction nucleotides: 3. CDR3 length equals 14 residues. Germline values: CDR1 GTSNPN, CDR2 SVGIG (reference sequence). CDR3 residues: CAWSATGGPEKLFF. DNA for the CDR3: TGTGCCTGGAGTGCGACAGGGGGCCCTGAAAAACTGTTTTTT.

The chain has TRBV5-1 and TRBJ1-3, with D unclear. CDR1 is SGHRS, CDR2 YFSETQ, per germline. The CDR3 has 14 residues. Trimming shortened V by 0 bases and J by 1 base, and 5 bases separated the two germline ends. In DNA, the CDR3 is TGCGCCAGCAGCTTGGAACAGTCTGGAAACACCATATATTTT. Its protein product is CASSLEQSGNTIYF.

CDR3 loop: CASSRDRGPTGELFF. In nucleotides, the CDR3 is TGTGCCAGTAGTAGGGACAGGGGGCCCACCGGGGAGCTGTTTTTT. V gene TRBV19 combines with J gene TRBJ2-2, with 12 bases aligning to TRBD1. The trim removed 4 bases at V and 4 bases at J, leaving 1 base unmatched. Germline loops: CDR1 LNHDA, CDR2 SQIVND (reference sequence). The CDR3 extends over 15 amino acids.

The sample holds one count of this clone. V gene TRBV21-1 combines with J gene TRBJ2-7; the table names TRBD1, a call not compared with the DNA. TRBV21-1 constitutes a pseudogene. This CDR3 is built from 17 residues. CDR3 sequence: CASSFYIVARDRRRQYF. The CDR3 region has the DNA TGTGCCAGCAGTTTTTATATTGTCGCCCGGGACAGACGACGTCAGTACTTC.

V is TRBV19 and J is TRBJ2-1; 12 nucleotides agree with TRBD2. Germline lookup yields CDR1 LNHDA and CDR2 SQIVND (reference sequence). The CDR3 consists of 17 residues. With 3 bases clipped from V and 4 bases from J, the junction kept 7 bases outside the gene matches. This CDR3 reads CASSIRASGGVYNEQFF. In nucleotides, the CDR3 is TGTGCCAGTAGTATTCGGGCTAGCGGGGGGGTGTACAATGAGCAGTTCTTC.

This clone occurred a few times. CDR3 DNA sequence: TGTGCCAGCAGCTTGGCGGTAATCGGGGGGGCCGGCGAGCAGTACTTC. Its protein is CASSLAVIGGAGEQYF. The chain carries TRBV5-5 and TRBJ2-7; TRBD2 matches at 8 bases. This CDR3 has 16 amino acids. In germline, CDR1 is SGHKS, CDR2 YYEKEE (reference sequence). Trimming at V came to 0 bases and at J to 6 bases, leaving 11 bases not matched to a gene. The full variable domain, completed using reference TRBV5-5 and TRBJ2-7, is DAGVTQSPTHLIKTRGQQVTLRCSPISGHKSVSWYQQVLGQGPQFIFQYYEKEERGRGNFPDRFSARQFPNYSSELNVNALLLGDSALYLCASSLAVIGGAGEQYFGPGTRLTVT.